The 31 T cell receptor beta chains given below trace back to one sample, sequenced in a study of blood T cell repertoires in COVID-19. The protocol was immunoSEQ multiplex PCR, while the TCRdb copy is restricted to in-frame clones and leaves out a portion. This table holds around 90,000 clones, more than 80% found once. Specimen: peripheral blood. The receptors here all came from a human donor in a cohort sampled during active COVID-19.

V usage is TRBV3-1 (or the pseudogene TRBV3-2) and J usage is TRBJ1-6; perhaps TRBD1 as D (6 bases). The CDR3 extends over 14 amino acids. Trimming took 4 bases from V and 5 from J, leaving 9 bases between them. The germline V gene has CDR1 LGHDT and CDR2 YNNKEL (reference sequence). The CDR3: CASSLGQNNSPLHF. The CDR3, as DNA: TGTGCCAGCAGCCTGGGACAAAATAATTCACCCCTCCACTTT.

The J gene is TRBJ2-5, the V gene TRBV5-5, with 7 nucleotides matching TRBD2. V was pared by 1 base and J by 4 bases, with 7 bases of the junction left unmatched. The CDR3 length is 15 residues. Per the germline V gene, CDR1 is SGHKS and CDR2 is YYEKEE (reference sequence). The CDR3 DNA sequence: TGTGCCAGCAGCTTGTGGGTAGCGGGTAGAGAGACCCAGTACTTC. It is translated as CASSLWVAGRETQYF.

This clone was recorded once. The chain links TRBV20-1 to TRBJ1-1, with TRBD1 matching 8 bases. The CDR3 runs 11 residues. The V gene's germline CDR1 is DFQATT and CDR2 SNEGSKA (reference sequence). The V segment lost 4 bases and the J segment 11 bases; nucleotides outside the gene matches: 6. CDR3 protein: CSATRTGWAFF. In DNA form, the CDR3 reads TGCAGTGCTACCAGGACAGGGTGGGCTTTCTTT.

The chain links TRBV6-5 to TRBJ2-7, with 7 bases that match TRBD1. Germline CDR1 and CDR2: MNHEY and SVGAGI. This CDR3 is 14 amino acids long. J lost 6 bases, V lost 6 bases, and 11 bases had no gene match. CDR3 sequence (DNA): TGTGCCAGCAGCGGACAGGTAGAGATGAGCGAGCAGTACTTC. It specifies CASSGQVEMSEQYF.

This clone was observed a single time. This rearrangement joins TRBV30 to TRBJ1-6; 7 bases map to TRBD1. The ends lost 3 bases at V and 7 bases at J; junction bases unmatched: 9. The CDR3 is 15 residues long. Germline CDR1 and CDR2: GTSNPN and SVGIG (reference sequence). CDR3 protein: CAWSGGGAGNSPLHF. In DNA form, the CDR3 reads TGTGCCTGGAGCGGAGGGGGCGCGGGGAATTCACCCCTCCACTTT.

This clone has a handful of counts. The chain combines TRBV19 with TRBJ2-5; 11 bases fit TRBD1. V lost 3 bases and J lost 5; bases outside the gene matches: 5. The CDR3 contains 15 residues. Looked up from germline, CDR1 is LNHDA and CDR2 is SQIVND (reference sequence). The DNA of the CDR3 is TGTGCCAGTAGTATCGGGACAGGGGGAACGGAGACCCAGTACTTC. Protein: CASSIGTGGTETQYF. Filled out from reference TRBV19 and TRBJ2-5, the complete variable domain reads DGGITQSPKYLFRKEGQNVTLSCEQNLNHDAMYWYRQDPGQGLRLIYYSQIVNDFQKGDIAEGYSVSREKKESFPLTVTSAQKNPTAFYLCASSIGTGGTETQYFGPGTRLLVL.

This clone was found a few times. This rearrangement joins TRBV12-5 to TRBJ2-1; tentatively, D is TRBD1 (7 bases). The CDR3 is made up of 14 amino acids. With 5 bases removed from V and 9 bases from J, the gap between germline ends came to 17 bases. Germline V lookup: CDR1 LGHNT, CDR2 FRNRAP. CDR3 region: CASGPPGGRREQFF. CDR3 DNA: TGTGCTAGTGGTCCGCCAGGGGGGCGCCGTGAGCAGTTCTTC.

The J gene is TRBJ2-7, the V gene TRBV27; TRBD2 aligns across 10 bases. CDR3 length: 15 amino acids. Germline V lookup: CDR1 MNHEY, CDR2 SMNVEV (reference sequence). V lost 3 bases to trimming and J lost 2 bases; unmatched junction nucleotides: 4. This CDR3 reads CASSLQRGGTYEQYF. In DNA, the CDR3 is TGTGCCAGCAGTTTGCAGCGGGGGGGGACCTACGAGCAGTACTTC.

V gene TRBV5-8 combines with J gene TRBJ2-3; 16 nucleotides line up with TRBD2. CDR1 is SGHTS, CDR2 YDEGEE, per germline. There are 15 residues in the CDR3. The junction had 3 bases not matched to a gene; V was cut back by 3 bases and J by 8 bases. This chain's CDR3 is CASSSGTSGGATQYF. The DNA for the CDR3 is TGTGCCAGCAGCTCCGGGACTAGCGGGGGGGCTACGCAGTATTTT.

The CDR3 spells CASSLASGGITDTQYF. The CDR3 DNA reads as TGCGCCAGCAGCTTGGCCAGCGGGGGGATCACAGATACGCAGTATTTT. The rearrangement links TRBV5-1 to TRBJ2-3, with 9 positions matching TRBD2. The germline V gene encodes CDR1 SGHRS and CDR2 YFSETQ. The CDR3 extends over 16 amino acids. The ends lost 0 bases at V and 2 bases at J; junction bases unmatched: 4.

V is TRBV10-3 and J is TRBJ1-1; 10 bases match TRBD1. The germline CDR1 and CDR2 sequences are ENHRY and SYGVKD. J lost 1 base, V lost 3 bases, and 8 bases had no gene match. This CDR3 has 17 amino acids. CDR3 amino acids: CAISDSGQGSGNTEAFF. The CDR3 DNA reads as TGTGCCATCAGTGATTCGGGACAGGGGAGCGGGAACACTGAAGCTTTCTTT.

In its sample, this clone was seen a few times. The chain recombines TRBV7-9 with TRBJ2-1, with D perhaps TRBD2 (5 bases). Trimming took off 5 bases at V and 8 bases at J, with 19 bases between the two ends. Looked up from germline, CDR1 is SEHNR and CDR2 is FQNEAQ (reference sequence). The CDR3 is made up of 15 amino acids. DNA for the CDR3: TGTGCCAGCAGCCCGGGGTTCAAAAGGACCGATGAGCAGTTCTTC. Its protein product is CASSPGFKRTDEQFF.

This clone was detected ten times or more. The gene calls are TRBV4-1 and TRBJ1-5; maybe TRBD1 (5 bases). Germline CDR1 reads MGHRA; CDR2 reads YSYEKL. CDR3 size: 16 residues. V was pared by 1 base and J by 3 bases, with 13 bases between. The CDR3 nucleotides read TGCGCCAGCAGCCAAGTAGTAACAGGCTACAATCAGCCCCAGCATTTT. Protein: CASSQVVTGYNQPQHF.

V usage is TRBV5-1 and J usage is TRBJ2-3; tentative D call: TRBD2 (5 bases). Germline V gene sequence: CDR1 SGHRS, CDR2 YFSETQ. The CDR3 length is 16 residues. V gave up 0 bases and J gave up 2 bases, with 13 bases separating them. CDR3: CASSLVGVKLTDTQYF. The DNA for the CDR3 is TGCGCCAGCAGCTTGGTCGGGGTAAAACTCACAGATACGCAGTATTTT.

V usage is TRBV3-1 (or the pseudogene TRBV3-2) and J usage is TRBJ2-5; possible D gene TRBD2, 6 bases. The CDR3 is 13 amino acids. V lost 1 base and J lost 5, with 8 bases in between. Germline V lookup: CDR1 LGHDT, CDR2 YNNKEL (reference sequence). The CDR3 nucleotides are TGTGCCAGCAGCCAAGGGGGGAGGGAGACCCAGTACTTC. The encoded protein is CASSQGGRETQYF.

This clone was seen just once. CDR3 sequence (DNA): TGTGCCAGCTCCCGACAGGGTAAATGGTCAGATACGCAGTATTTT. It codes for CASSRQGKWSDTQYF. J is TRBJ2-3 and V is TRBV5-4; 7 nucleotides agree with TRBD1. V shed 7 bases, J shed 4 bases, and the junction held 12 bases outside the gene matches. The germline V gene has CDR1 SGHNT and CDR2 YYREEE (reference sequence). The CDR3 totals 15 residues.

V gene TRBV5-6 combines with J gene TRBJ2-1; no firm D call. Germline V gene sequence: CDR1 SGHDT, CDR2 YYEEEE. This CDR3 spans 13 amino acids. V was clipped by 3 bases and J by 8 bases, with 12 bases between them. The CDR3 DNA follows: TGTGCCAGCAGCTCGCTGGCGGCATATGAGCAGTTCTTC. It codes for CASSSLAAYEQFF.

The chain is built from TRBV3-1 (or the pseudogene TRBV3-2) and TRBJ2-7; D uncertain. Deletions cut 5 bases from V and 3 bases from J, with 8 bases between. The CDR3 covers 12 residues. The germline gives CDR1 LGHDT, CDR2 YNNKEL (reference sequence). CDR3 loop: CASSSTSYEQYF. In DNA, the CDR3 is TGTGCCAGCAGCTCGACAAGCTACGAGCAGTACTTC.

This chain joins TRBV30 and TRBJ1-3; D gene ambiguous. Germline V CDR1 and CDR2: GTSNPN, SVGIG (reference sequence). The CDR3 is 15 amino acids. The V end lost 2 bases, the J end lost 6 bases, and 17 bases lay between the germline ends. The CDR3 nucleotides are TGTGCCTGGAGTCTTGTGGAGACTCCCTTAAACACCATATATTTT. Translation gives CAWSLVETPLNTIYF.

The gene calls are TRBV19 and TRBJ2-2, with 8 positions matching TRBD1. Trimming removed 2 bases from V and 7 bases from J; junction bases left unmatched: 6. CDR1 is LNHDA, CDR2 SQIVND, per germline (reference sequence). This CDR3 spans 15 amino acids. In nucleotides, the CDR3 is TGTGCCAGTAGTATAACCAGGGGGCTTATCGGGGAGCTGTTTTTT. Its translation is CASSITRGLIGELFF.

This clone was counted ten times or more. The chain links TRBV13 to TRBJ1-2, with D tentatively TRBD1 (5 bases). The V and J ends lost 2 bases and 0 bases respectively, with 10 bases between them. The CDR3 contains 15 residues. Germline lookup yields CDR1 PRHDT and CDR2 FYEKMQ (reference sequence). CDR3 region: CASSLQGLSNYGYTF. The CDR3 DNA is TGTGCCAGCAGCTTACAGGGTCTTTCTAACTATGGCTACACCTTC.

V and J are TRBV7-3 and TRBJ2-5; TRBD2 matches 9 bases. Looked up from germline, CDR1 is SGHTA and CDR2 is FQGTGA. The CDR3 has 16 residues. Unmatched junction bases numbered 9, after V lost 5 bases and J lost 2 bases. CDR3 loop: CASSPGVAGVQETQYF. In nucleotides, the CDR3 is TGTGCCAGCAGCCCCGGAGTAGCGGGGGTACAAGAGACCCAGTACTTC.

The CDR3 DNA reads TGCGCCAGCAGCTTGGAAGCGGGGGCCAACTATGGCTACACCTTC. Protein product: CASSLEAGANYGYTF. The chain links TRBV5-1 to TRBJ1-2, with D possibly TRBD1 on 6 matching bases. V lost 0 bases to trimming and J lost 2 bases, with 11 bases between them. The CDR3 has 15 residues. Germline CDR1 is SGHRS and CDR2 is YFSETQ.

This clone was counted a few times. Mismatch with germline at one junction end may stem from a read error. This chain joins TRBV4-3 and TRBJ2-1, with 9 bases that match TRBD2. Per the germline V gene, CDR1 is LGHNA and CDR2 is YSLEER. The CDR3 runs 18 residues. For the CDR3, the DNA is TGCGCCAGCAGCAAAGAAGGTGATAGCGGGGGCCAATACAATGAGCAGTTCTTC. Residues: CASSKEGDSGGQYNEQFF.

This sequence joins TRBV5-6 and TRBJ2-3, with D possibly being TRBD2 (5 bases). V was cut by 4 bases and J by 1 base, with 13 bases left in between. The CDR3 contains 15 residues. The germline V gene encodes CDR1 SGHDT and CDR2 YYEEEE. The DNA for the CDR3 is TGTGCCAGCAGCCCGATGCAGAGGGGCACAGATACGCAGTATTTT. Protein sequence: CASSPMQRGTDTQYF.

The gene calls are TRBV11-2 and TRBJ2-7; no firm D call. CDR3 length equals 14 residues. With 5 bases removed from V and 1 base from J, the gap between germline ends came to 12 bases. CDR1 is SGHAT, CDR2 FQNNGV, per germline. The chain's CDR3 is CASSPTSVSYEQYF. CDR3 sequence (DNA): TGTGCCAGCAGCCCCACGAGTGTTTCCTACGAGCAGTACTTC.

The genes are TRBV5-1 and TRBJ2-5; TRBD2 agrees at 7 bases. V shed 0 bases, J shed 3 bases, and the junction held 2 bases outside the gene matches. CDR1 SGHRS and CDR2 YFSETQ come from the germline V gene. This CDR3 is built from 14 residues. The DNA of the CDR3 is TGCGCCAGCAGCTTGGCTAGCGGAGAAGAGACCCAGTACTTC. It yields the protein CASSLASGEETQYF.

This clone came up once. The chain combines TRBV28 with TRBJ2-7, with D perhaps matching TRBD2 (5 bases). V was pared by 10 bases and J by 4 bases, with 14 bases between. CDR1 is MDHEN and CDR2 is SYDVKM in the germline V gene. This CDR3 comprises 12 residues. The CDR3: CATQTGYYEQYF. The CDR3 nucleotides are TGTGCCACCCAGACGGGATATTACGAGCAGTACTTC.

The DNA of the CDR3 is TGTGCCTGGAGTGGAGGGTCCGGGACACTTAATCAGCCCCAGCATTTT. This encodes CAWSGGSGTLNQPQHF. V gene TRBV30 combines with J gene TRBJ1-5; perhaps TRBD1 as D (6 bases). Germline V lookup: CDR1 GTSNPN, CDR2 SVGIG (reference sequence). The CDR3 has 16 amino acids. Between the trimmed V and J ends, which lost 1 base and 4 bases, there was a span of 17 bases.

This chain connects TRBV6-5 to TRBJ2-1, with 10 nucleotides matching TRBD2. The ends lost 0 bases at V and 7 bases at J; junction bases unmatched: 6. CDR3 length equals 16 residues. Germline CDR1 and CDR2: MNHEY and SVGAGI. The CDR3 is CASSYSTSGVGNEQFF. CDR3 DNA sequence: TGTGCCAGCAGTTACTCTACTAGCGGGGTGGGGAATGAGCAGTTCTTC.

V usage is TRBV2 and J usage is TRBJ1-4, with 7 bases identical to TRBD1. The CDR3 loop spans 15 amino acids. Germline trimming cut 6 bases from V and 4 bases from J; bases unmatched to any gene: 8. The germline V gene has CDR1 SNHLY and CDR2 FYNNEI. CDR3 bases: TGTGCCAGCAGGCAGAGACAGGGCGATAATGAAAAACTGTTTTTT. This codes for CASRQRQGDNEKLFF.